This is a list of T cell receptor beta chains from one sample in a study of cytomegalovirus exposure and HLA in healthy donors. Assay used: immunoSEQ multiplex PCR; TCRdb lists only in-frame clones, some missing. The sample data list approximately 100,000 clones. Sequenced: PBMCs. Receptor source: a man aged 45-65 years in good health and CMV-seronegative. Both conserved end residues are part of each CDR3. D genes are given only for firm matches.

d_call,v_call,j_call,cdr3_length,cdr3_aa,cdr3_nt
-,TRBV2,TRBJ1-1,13,CASSERRNTEAFF,TGTGCCAGCAGTGAAAGGAGGAACACTGAAGCTTTCTTT
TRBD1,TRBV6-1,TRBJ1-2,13,CASTLQGNYGYTF,TGTGCCAGCACACTACAGGGGAACTATGGCTACACCTTC
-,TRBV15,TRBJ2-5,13,CATSVGGQETQYF,TGTGCCACCAGCGTCGGGGGCCAAGAGACCCAGTACTTC
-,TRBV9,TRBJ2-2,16,CASSVLRGGGTGELFF,TGTGCCAGCAGCGTATTGAGGGGGGGTGGCACCGGGGAGCTGTTTTTT
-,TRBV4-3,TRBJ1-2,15,CASSQEEGGNYGYTF,TGCGCCAGCAGCCAAGAGGAGGGGGGGAACTATGGCTACACCTTC
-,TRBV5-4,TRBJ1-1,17,CASSLVGGSYGNTEAFF,TGTGCCAGCAGCTTGGTAGGAGGGTCCTATGGGAACACTGAAGCTTTCTTT
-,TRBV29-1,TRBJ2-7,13,CSVAPGSAYEQYF,TGCAGCGTTGCTCCGGGGTCGGCCTACGAGCAGTACTTC
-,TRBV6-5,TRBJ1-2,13,CASSPPGPRGYTF,TGTGCCAGCAGCCCCCCCGGCCCCAGGGGCTACACCTTC
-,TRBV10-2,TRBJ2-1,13,CASSLDSYNEQFF,TGCGCCAGCAGCCTAGACTCCTACAATGAGCAGTTCTTC
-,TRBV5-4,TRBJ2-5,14,CASSFGGRVETQYF,TGTGCCAGCAGCTTCGGGGGTAGGGTAGAGACCCAGTACTTC
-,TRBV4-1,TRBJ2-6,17,CASSQVSLGAGANVLTF,TGCGCCAGCAGCCAAGTGTCCTTAGGGGCTGGGGCCAACGTCCTGACTTTC
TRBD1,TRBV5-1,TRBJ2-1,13,CASSRDRAGEQFF,TGCGCCAGCAGCAGGGACAGGGCTGGTGAGCAGTTCTTC
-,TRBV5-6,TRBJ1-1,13,CASSLIRGNEAFF,TGTGCCAGCAGCTTGATCAGGGGAAATGAAGCTTTCTTT
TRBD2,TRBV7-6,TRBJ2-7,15,CASSFRLAGLYEQYF,TGTGCCAGCAGCTTTCGGCTAGCGGGATTATACGAGCAGTACTTC
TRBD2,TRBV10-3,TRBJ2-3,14,CAIMASGRTDTQYF,TGTGCCATCATGGCTAGCGGACGCACAGATACGCAGTATTTT
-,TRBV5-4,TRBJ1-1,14,CASSRPGLNTEAFF,TGTGCCAGCAGCCGGCCGGGACTCAACACTGAAGCTTTCTTT
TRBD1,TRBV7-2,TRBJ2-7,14,CASSLLGQLYEQYF,TGTGCCAGCAGCCTATTGGGACAGCTTTACGAGCAGTACTTC
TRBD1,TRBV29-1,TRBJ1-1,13,CSVLQGAITEAFF,TGCAGCGTGTTACAGGGGGCAATCACTGAAGCTTTCTTT